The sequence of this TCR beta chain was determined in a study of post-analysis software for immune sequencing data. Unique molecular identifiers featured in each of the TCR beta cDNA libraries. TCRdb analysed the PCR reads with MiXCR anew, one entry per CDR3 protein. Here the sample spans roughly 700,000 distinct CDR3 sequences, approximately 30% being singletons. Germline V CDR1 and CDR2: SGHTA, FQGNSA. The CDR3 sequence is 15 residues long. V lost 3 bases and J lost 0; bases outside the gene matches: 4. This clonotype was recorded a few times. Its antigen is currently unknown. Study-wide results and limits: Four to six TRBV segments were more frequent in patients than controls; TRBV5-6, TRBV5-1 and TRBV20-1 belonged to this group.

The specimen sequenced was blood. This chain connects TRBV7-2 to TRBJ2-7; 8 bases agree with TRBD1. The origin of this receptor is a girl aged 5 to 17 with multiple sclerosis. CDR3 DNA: TGTGCCAGCAGCTTGGGGACAGGCCTCTCCTACGAGCAGTACTTC. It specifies CASSLGTGLSYEQYF.